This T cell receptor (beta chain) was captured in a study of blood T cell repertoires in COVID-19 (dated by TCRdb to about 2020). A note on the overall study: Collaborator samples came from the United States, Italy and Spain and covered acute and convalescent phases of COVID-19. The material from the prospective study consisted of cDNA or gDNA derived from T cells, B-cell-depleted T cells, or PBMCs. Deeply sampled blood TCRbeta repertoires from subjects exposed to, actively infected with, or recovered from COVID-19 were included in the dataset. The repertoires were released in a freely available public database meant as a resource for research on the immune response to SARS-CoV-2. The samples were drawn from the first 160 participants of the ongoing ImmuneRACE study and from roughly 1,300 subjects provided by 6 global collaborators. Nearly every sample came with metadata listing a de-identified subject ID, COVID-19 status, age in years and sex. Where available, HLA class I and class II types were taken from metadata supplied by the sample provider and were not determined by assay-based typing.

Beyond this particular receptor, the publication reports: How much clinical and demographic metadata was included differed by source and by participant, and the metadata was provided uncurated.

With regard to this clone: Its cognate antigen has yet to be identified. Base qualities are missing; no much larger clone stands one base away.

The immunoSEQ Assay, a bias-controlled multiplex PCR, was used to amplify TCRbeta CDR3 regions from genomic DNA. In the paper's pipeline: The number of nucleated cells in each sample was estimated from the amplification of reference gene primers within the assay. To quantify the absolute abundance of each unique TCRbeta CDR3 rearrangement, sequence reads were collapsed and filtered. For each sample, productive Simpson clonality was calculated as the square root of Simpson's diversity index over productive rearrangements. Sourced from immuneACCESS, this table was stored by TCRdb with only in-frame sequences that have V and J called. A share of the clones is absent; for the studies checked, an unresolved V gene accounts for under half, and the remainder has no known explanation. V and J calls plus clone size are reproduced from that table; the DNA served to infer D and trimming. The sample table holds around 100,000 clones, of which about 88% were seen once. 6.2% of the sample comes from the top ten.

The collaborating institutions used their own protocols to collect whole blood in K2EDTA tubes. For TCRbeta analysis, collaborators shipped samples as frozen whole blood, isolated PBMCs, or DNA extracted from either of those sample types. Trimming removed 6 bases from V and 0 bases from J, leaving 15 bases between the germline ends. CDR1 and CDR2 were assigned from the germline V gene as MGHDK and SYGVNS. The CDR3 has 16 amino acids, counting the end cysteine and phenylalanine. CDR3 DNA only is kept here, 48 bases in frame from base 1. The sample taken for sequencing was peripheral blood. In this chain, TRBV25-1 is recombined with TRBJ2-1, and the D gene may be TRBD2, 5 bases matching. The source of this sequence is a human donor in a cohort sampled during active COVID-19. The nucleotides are TGTGCCAGCAGCGGGGAGACAAAGTCCTCCTACAATGAGCAGTTCTTC. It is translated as CASSGETKSSYNEQFF. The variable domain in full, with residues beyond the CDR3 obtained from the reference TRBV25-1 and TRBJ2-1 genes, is EADIYQTPRYLVIGTGKKITLECSQTMGHDKMYWYQQDPGMELHLIHYSYGVNSTEKGDLSSESTVSRIRTEHFPLTLESARPSHTSQYLCASSGETKSSYNEQFFGPGTRLTVL.